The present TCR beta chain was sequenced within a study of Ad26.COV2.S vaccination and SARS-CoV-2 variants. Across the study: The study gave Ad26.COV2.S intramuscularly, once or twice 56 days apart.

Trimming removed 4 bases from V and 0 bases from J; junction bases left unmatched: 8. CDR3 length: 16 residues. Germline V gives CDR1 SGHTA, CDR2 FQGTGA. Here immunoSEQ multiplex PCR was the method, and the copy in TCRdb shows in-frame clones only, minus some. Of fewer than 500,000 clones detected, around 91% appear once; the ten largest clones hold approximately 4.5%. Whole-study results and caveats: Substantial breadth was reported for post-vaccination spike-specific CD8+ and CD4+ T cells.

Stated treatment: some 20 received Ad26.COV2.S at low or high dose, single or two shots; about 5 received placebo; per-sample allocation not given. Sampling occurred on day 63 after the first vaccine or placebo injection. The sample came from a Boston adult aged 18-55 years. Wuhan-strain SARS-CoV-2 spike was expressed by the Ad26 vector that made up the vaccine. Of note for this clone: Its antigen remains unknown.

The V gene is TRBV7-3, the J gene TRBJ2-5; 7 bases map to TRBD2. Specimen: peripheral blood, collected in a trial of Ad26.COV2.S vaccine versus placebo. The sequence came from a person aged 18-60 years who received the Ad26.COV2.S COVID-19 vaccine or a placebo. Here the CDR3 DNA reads TGTGCCAGCAGCTCTGGGACTACTCAGTACCAAGAGACCCAGTACTTC. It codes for CASSSGTTQYQETQYF.